This T cell receptor (beta chain) was retrieved from a study of technical replicates of blood from a handful of donors. Measured with immunoSEQ multiplex PCR; TCRdb has only the in-frame clones, and not every one. Here the sample spans 75,000 to 100,000 clones, 90% to 97% being singletons. Material for sequencing was T cells isolated from PBMCs. The sequence was collected from a human donor in good health.

The CDR3 sequence is CAWSVGAEEDTEAFF. For the CDR3, the DNA is TGTGCCTGGAGTGTAGGAGCGGAGGAGGACACTGAAGCTTTCTTT. The rearrangement uses TRBV30 and TRBJ1-1; unclear D gene. The CDR3 runs to 15 residues. The germline V and J ends were trimmed by 0 bases and 3 bases, with 14 bases remaining between them. Germline loops: CDR1 GTSNPN, CDR2 SVGIG (reference sequence). The whole variable domain, filled in from reference TRBV30 and TRBJ1-1, reads SQTIHQWPATLVQPVGSPLSLECTVEGTSNPNLYWYRQAAGRGLQLLFYSVGIGQISSEVPQNLSASRPQDRQFILSSKKLLLSDSGFYLCAWSVGAEEDTEAFFGQGTRLTVV.